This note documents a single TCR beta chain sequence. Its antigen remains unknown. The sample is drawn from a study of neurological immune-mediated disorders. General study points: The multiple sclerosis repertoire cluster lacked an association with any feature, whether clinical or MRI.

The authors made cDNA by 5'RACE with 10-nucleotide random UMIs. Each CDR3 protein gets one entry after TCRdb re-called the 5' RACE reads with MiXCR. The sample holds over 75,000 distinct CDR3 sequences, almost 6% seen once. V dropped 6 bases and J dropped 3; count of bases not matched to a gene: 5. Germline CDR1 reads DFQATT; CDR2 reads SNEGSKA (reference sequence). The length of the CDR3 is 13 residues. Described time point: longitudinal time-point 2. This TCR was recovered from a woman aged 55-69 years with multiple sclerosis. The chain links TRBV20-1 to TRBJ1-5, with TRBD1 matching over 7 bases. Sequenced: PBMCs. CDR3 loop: CSAPQGLNQPQHF. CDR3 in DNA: TGCAGTGCCCCACAGGGGCTCAATCAGCCCCAGCATTTT.